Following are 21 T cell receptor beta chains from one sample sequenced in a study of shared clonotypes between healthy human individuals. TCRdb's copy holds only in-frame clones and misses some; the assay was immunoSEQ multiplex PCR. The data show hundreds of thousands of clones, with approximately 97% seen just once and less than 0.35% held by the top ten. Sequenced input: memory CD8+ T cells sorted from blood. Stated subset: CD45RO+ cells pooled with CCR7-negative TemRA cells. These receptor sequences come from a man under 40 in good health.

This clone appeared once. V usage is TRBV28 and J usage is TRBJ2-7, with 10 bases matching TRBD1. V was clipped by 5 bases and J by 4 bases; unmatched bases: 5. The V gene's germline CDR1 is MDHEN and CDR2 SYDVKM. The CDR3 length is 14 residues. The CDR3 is CASSTDRGRYEQYF. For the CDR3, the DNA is TGTGCCAGCAGTACCGACAGGGGGCGGTACGAGCAGTACTTC.

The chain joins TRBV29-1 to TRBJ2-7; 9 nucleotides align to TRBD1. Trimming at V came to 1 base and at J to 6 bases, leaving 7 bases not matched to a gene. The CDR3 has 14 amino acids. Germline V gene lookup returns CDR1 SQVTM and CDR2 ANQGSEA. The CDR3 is CSVEVGQGLSEQYF. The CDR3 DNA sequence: TGCAGCGTTGAAGTGGGACAGGGCTTGAGCGAGCAGTACTTC.

Here the CDR3 reads CASSLEQGRPYGYTF. The CDR3 DNA reads as TGTGCCAGCAGCTTAGAGCAGGGCCGGCCCTATGGCTACACCTTC. This chain uses TRBV11-2 with TRBJ1-2; a possible D gene is TRBD1 (5 bases). Germline V gene data show CDR1 as SGHAT and CDR2 as FQNNGV. The V end lost 0 bases, the J end lost 4 bases, and 12 bases lay between the germline ends. The CDR3 length is 15 residues.

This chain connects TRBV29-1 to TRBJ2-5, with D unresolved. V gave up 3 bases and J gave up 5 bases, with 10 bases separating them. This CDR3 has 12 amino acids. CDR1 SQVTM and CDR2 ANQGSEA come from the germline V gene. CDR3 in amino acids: CSVEKGGETQYF. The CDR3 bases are TGCAGCGTTGAGAAGGGCGGCGAGACCCAGTACTTC. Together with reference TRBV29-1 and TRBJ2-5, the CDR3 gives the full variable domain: SAVISQKPSRDICQRGTSLTIQCQVDSQVTMMFWYRQQPGQSLTLIATANQGSEATYESGFVIDKFPISRPNLTFSTLTVSNMSPEDSSIYLCSVEKGGETQYFGPGTRLLVL.

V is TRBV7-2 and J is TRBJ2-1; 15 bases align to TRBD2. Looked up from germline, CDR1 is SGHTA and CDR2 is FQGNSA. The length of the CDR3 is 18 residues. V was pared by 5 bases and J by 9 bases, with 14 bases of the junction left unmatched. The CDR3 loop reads CASSLRTSGRAFRREQFF. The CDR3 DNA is TGTGCCAGCAGCCTTAGGACTAGCGGGAGGGCCTTTCGTCGTGAGCAGTTCTTC. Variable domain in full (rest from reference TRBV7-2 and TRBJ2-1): GAGVSQSPSNKVTEKGKDVELRCDPISGHTALYWYRQSLGQGLEFLIYFQGNSAPDKSGLPSDRFSAERTGGSVSTLTIQRTQQEDSAVYLCASSLRTSGRAFRREQFFGPGTRLTVL.

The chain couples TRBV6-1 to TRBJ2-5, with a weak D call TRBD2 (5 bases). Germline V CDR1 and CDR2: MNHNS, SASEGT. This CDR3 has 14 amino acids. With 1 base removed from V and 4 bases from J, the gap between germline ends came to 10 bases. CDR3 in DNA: TGTGCCAGCAGTGAAGGAGGGCTGGGAGAGACCCAGTACTTC. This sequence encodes CASSEGGLGETQYF.

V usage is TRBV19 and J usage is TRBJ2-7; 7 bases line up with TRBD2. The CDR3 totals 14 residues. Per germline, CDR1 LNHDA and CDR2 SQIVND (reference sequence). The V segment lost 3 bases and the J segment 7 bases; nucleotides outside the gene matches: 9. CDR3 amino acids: CASSIAGTIYEQYF. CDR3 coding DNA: TGTGCCAGTAGTATCGCCGGGACTATCTATGAGCAGTACTTC.

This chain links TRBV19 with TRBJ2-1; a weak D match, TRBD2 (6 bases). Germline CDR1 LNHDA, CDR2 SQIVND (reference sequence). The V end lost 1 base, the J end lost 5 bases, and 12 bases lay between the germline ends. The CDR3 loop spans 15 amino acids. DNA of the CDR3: TGTGCCAGTAGTATAGGGTCTAGCGTGCACAATGAGCAGTTCTTC. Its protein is CASSIGSSVHNEQFF.

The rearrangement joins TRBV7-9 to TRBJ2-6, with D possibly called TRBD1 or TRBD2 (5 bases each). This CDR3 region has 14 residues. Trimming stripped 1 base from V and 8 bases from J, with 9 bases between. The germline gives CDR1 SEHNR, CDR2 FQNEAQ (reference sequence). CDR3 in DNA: TGTGCCAGCAGCTTAGTGGGGGTAACCAACGTCCTGACTTTC. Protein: CASSLVGVTNVLTF.

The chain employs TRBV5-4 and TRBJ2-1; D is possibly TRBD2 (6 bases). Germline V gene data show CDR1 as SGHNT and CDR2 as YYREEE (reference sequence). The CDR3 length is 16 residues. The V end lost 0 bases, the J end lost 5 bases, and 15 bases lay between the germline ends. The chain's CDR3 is CASSLAGPGADNEQFF. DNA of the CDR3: TGTGCCAGCAGCTTGGCAGGACCGGGAGCGGACAATGAGCAGTTCTTC. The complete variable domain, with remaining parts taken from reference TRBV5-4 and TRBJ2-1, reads ETGVTQSPTHLIKTRGQQVTLRCSSQSGHNTVSWYQQALGQGPQFIFQYYREEENGRGNFPPRFSGLQFPNYSSELNVNALELDDSALYLCASSLAGPGADNEQFFGPGTRLTVL.

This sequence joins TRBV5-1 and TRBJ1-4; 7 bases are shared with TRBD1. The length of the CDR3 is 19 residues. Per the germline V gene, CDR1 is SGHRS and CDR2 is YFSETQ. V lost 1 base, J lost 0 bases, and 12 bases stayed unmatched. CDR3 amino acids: CASSLSGHVGTATNEKLFF. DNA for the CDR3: TGCGCCAGCAGCTTGTCGGGGCATGTGGGGACAGCAACTAATGAAAAACTGTTTTTT.

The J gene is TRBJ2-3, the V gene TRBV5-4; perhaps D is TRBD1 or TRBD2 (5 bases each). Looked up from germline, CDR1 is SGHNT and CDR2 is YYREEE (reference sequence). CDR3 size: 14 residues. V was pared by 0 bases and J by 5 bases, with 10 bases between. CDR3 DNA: TGTGCCAGCAGCTTGGTGGGACGTGAAGATACGCAGTATTTT. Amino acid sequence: CASSLVGREDTQYF.

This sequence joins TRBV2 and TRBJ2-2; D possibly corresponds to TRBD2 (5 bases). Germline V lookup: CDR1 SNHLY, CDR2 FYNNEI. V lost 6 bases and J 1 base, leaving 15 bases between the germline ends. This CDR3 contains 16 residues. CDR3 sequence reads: CASSPLSAGNTGELFF. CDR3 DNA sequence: TGTGCCAGCAGCCCACTAAGCGCGGGGAACACCGGGGAGCTGTTTTTT.

As DNA, the CDR3 is TGTGCCAGCAGTCCACGGACACTACCCTATGGCTACACCTTC. Its protein is CASSPRTLPYGYTF. The rearrangement uses TRBV27 and TRBJ1-2, with a weak D call TRBD1 (5 bases). Germline V gene lookup returns CDR1 MNHEY and CDR2 SMNVEV (reference sequence). The CDR3 sequence is 14 residues long. With 5 bases removed from V and 4 bases from J, the gap between germline ends came to 14 bases.

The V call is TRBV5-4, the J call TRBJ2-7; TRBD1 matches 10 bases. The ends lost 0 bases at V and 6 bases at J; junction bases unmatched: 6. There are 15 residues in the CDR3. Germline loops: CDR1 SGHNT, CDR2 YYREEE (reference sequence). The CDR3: CASSLGSDRGREQYF. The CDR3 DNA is TGTGCCAGCAGCTTGGGGAGTGACAGGGGGCGCGAGCAGTACTTC.

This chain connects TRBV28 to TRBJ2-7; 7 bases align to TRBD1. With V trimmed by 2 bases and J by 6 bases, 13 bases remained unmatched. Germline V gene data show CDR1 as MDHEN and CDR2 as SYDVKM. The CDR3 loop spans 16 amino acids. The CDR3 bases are TGTGCCAGCAGTTTACGCCTTCCGAGGGGGCGTTTCGAGCAGTACTTC. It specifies CASSLRLPRGRFEQYF.

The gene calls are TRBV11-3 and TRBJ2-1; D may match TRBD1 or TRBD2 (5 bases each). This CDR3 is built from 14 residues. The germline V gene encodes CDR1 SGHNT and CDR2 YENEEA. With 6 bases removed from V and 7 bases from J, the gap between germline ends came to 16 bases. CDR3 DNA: TGTGCCAGCAGTTCTCGGGACGAGGGGAATGAGCAGTTCTTC. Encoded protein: CASSSRDEGNEQFF.

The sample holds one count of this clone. The CDR3 here is CAWSGSFSEAFF. CDR3 nucleotides: TGTGCCTGGAGTGGCAGTTTCTCTGAAGCTTTCTTT. V is TRBV30 and J is TRBJ1-1; D is uncertain. V was cut by 1 base and J by 6 bases, with 9 bases left in between. Per germline, CDR1 GTSNPN and CDR2 SVGIG (reference sequence). This CDR3 spans 12 amino acids.

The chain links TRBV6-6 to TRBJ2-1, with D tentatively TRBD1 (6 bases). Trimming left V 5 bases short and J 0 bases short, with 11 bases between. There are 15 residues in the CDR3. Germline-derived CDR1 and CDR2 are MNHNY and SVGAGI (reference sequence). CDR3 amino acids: CASSPGTSSYNEQFF. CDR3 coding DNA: TGTGCCAGCAGTCCCGGGACAAGCTCCTACAATGAGCAGTTCTTC.

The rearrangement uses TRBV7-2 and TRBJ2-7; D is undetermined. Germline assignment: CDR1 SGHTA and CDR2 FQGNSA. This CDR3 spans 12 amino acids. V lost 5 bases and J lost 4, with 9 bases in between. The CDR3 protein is CASSISDYEQYF. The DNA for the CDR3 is TGTGCCAGCAGCATATCGGATTACGAGCAGTACTTC.

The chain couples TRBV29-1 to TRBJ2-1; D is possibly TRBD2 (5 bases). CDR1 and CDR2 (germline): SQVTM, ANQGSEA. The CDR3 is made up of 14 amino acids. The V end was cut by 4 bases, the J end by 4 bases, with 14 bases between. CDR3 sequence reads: CSVVRGVGYNEQFF. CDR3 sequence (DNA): TGCAGCGTTGTCCGGGGAGTAGGGTACAATGAGCAGTTCTTC.